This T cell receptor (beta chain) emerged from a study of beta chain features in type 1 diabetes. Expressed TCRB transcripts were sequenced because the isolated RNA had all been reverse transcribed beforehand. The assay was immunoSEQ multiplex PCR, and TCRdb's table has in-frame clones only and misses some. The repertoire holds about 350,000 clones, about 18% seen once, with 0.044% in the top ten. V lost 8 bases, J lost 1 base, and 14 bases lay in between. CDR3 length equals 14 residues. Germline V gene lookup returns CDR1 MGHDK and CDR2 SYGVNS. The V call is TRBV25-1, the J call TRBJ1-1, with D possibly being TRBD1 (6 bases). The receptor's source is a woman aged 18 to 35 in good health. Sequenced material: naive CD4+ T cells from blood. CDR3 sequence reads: CASRDTGSNTEAFF. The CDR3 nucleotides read TGTGCCAGCCGGGACACCGGTTCGAACACTGAAGCTTTCTTT.